Listed here are 8 T cell receptor beta chains from one sample, sequenced in a study of blood T cell repertoires in COVID-19. Only in-frame clones appear in the TCRdb table, and some are missing; sequencing was by immunoSEQ multiplex PCR. The sample comprises approximately 340,000 clones, roughly 87% of which are singletons, and approximately 10% rests with the top ten. Sequencing was performed on peripheral blood. Every receptor here comes from a man aged 25-40 years with COVID-19, enrolled during active disease.

The chain recombines TRBV30 with TRBJ1-2; 12 nucleotides line up with TRBD1. V lost 5 bases to trimming and J lost 8 bases; unmatched junction nucleotides: 6. The germline V gene encodes CDR1 GTSNPN and CDR2 SVGIG (reference sequence). The length of the CDR3 is 13 residues. This chain's CDR3 is CAWRDRGHRGYTF. In DNA, the CDR3 is TGTGCCTGGCGGGACAGGGGGCACAGAGGCTACACCTTC.

V gene TRBV7-2 combines with J gene TRBJ2-7, with 9 bases identical to TRBD1. The CDR3 runs 15 residues. With 3 bases clipped from V and 1 base from J, the junction kept 4 bases outside the gene matches. Germline V gene lookup returns CDR1 SGHTA and CDR2 FQGNSA. The CDR3 nucleotides are TGTGCCAGCAGCTTTACAGGGGGCGGATCCTACGAGCAGTACTTC. Amino acids: CASSFTGGGSYEQYF.

This chain connects TRBV10-3 to TRBJ1-6; D call uncertain. With 7 bases removed from V and 8 bases from J, the gap between germline ends came to 15 bases. The CDR3 runs to 14 residues. The germline V gene encodes CDR1 ENHRY and CDR2 SYGVKD. The DNA for the CDR3 is TGTGCCATCAAAGAGGCGCCCGGTGATTCACCCCTCCACTTT. Protein sequence: CAIKEAPGDSPLHF.

The V and J genes are TRBV11-2 and TRBJ2-7; TRBD1 might be the D (6 bases). Between the trimmed V and J ends, which lost 5 bases and 3 bases, there was a span of 17 bases. This CDR3 is built from 15 residues. The germline CDR1 and CDR2 sequences are SGHAT and FQNNGV. The CDR3 loop is CASSPGNRALYEQYF. The CDR3 DNA sequence: TGTGCCAGCAGCCCCGGTAACAGGGCTCTCTACGAGCAGTACTTC.

With regard to this clone: Other DNA sequences from this sample encode an identical CDR3 as well. The chain has TRBV18 and TRBJ1-2; no firm D call. The germline V and J ends were trimmed by 3 bases and 2 bases, with 10 bases remaining between them. The germline V gene encodes CDR1 KGHSH and CDR2 LQKENI. The CDR3 runs to 14 residues. The CDR3 loop reads CASSPNRENYGYTF. The CDR3 DNA reads as TGTGCCAGCTCACCCAATCGAGAAAACTATGGCTACACCTTC.

V gene TRBV9 combines with J gene TRBJ1-1, with D uncertain. The CDR3 has 16 residues. Germline V gene lookup returns CDR1 SGDLS and CDR2 YYNGEE. The V end was cut by 0 bases, the J end by 5 bases, with 17 bases between. Here the CDR3 reads CASSVDGSRGGTEAFF. The CDR3 DNA reads as TGTGCCAGCAGCGTAGACGGCTCCAGAGGAGGGACTGAAGCTTTCTTT.

In this sample, this clone turned up a few times. CDR3 sequence: CASRSQGSVGAQHF. The CDR3 DNA follows: TGTGCCAGCAGGTCTCAGGGGTCCGTAGGGGCCCAGCATTTT. J is TRBJ1-5 and V is TRBV28; D possibly corresponds to TRBD1 (6 bases). The CDR3 contains 14 residues. Germline CDR1 is MDHEN and CDR2 is SYDVKM. V gave up 6 bases and J gave up 11 bases, with 20 bases separating them.

The CDR3 protein is CASSVVSSGNTIYF. In nucleotides, the CDR3 is TGTGCCAGCAGCGTAGTGTCTTCTGGAAACACCATATATTTT. This chain connects TRBV9 to TRBJ1-3, with D unclear. From germline, CDR1 is SGDLS and CDR2 YYNGEE. The ends were cut back, 0 bases at V and 1 base at J, with 5 bases in the middle. The CDR3 has 14 amino acids. Based on the CDR3 plus reference TRBV9 and TRBJ1-3, the full variable domain is DSGVTQTPKHLITATGQRVTLRCSPRSGDLSVYWYQQSLDQGLQFLIQYYNGEERAKGNILERFSAQQFPDLHSELNLSSLELGDSALYFCASSVVSSGNTIYFGEGSWLTVV.